The T cell receptor beta chain under discussion was sequenced for a study of radiation and T cells in renal cell carcinoma. Time point described: baseline pretreatment blood. The treatment was: 15 Gy SBRT to primary tumor, nephrectomy 4 weeks later. Germline CDR1 is ENHRY and CDR2 is SYGVKD. CDR3 length: 17 amino acids. Trimming cost V 2 bases and J 4 bases; bases outside gene matches: 10. Using immunoSEQ multiplex PCR, the repertoire was profiled, and TCRdb retains in-frame clones only, with some absent. This table has approximately 90,000 clones, about 88% appearing once. This TCR was recovered from a man in his fifties with renal cell carcinoma. The sequencing here drew on blood, taken from a patient whose treatment included radiotherapy and nephrectomy. The rearrangement links TRBV10-3 to TRBJ1-5; 8 bases fit TRBD1. The CDR3 nucleotides read TGTGCCATCAGTGAGACAGACACCACAGGGGGAAATCAGCCCCAGCATTTT. It specifies CAISETDTTGGNQPQHF.